Shown below are 8 T cell receptor beta chains from a single sample sequenced in a study of blood T cell repertoires in COVID-19. The method was immunoSEQ multiplex PCR; TCRdb's version includes in-frame clones alone and lacks a portion of them. The sample consists of fewer than 350,000 clones, less than 90% of them appearing once. Sequencing used peripheral blood. The origin of the receptors is a woman in her 30s with COVID-19, enrolled during active disease.

The chain joins TRBV10-3 to TRBJ2-7; 10 positions agree with TRBD2. The CDR3 extends over 14 amino acids. V shed 5 bases and J 1 base; nucleotides not matched to a gene: 2. Germline V gene lookup returns CDR1 ENHRY and CDR2 SYGVKD. CDR3 in DNA: TGTGCCATCAGTTCACTAGCGGGGTCCTACGAGCAGTACTTC. It translates to CAISSLAGSYEQYF.

The chain uses TRBV4-2 and TRBJ2-3; 7 nucleotides align to TRBD2. This CDR3 is 19 amino acids long. CDR1 and CDR2 from the germline V gene are LGHNA and YNFKEQ. Losses at the gene ends were 0 bases for V and 2 bases for J; bases not matched to a gene: 14. The DNA for the CDR3 is TGTGCCAGCAGCCAAGACCCCGGGACTACCGGATCTTACACAGATACGCAGTATTTT. Protein: CASSQDPGTTGSYTDTQYF.

As DNA, the CDR3 is TGTGCCAGTAGTACGGGACAGAGCTCCTACAATGAGCAGTTCTTC. Its translation is CASSTGQSSYNEQFF. The chain joins TRBV19 to TRBJ2-1, with TRBD1 matching 7 bases. Germline assignment: CDR1 LNHDA and CDR2 SQIVND (reference sequence). Trimming cost V 4 bases and J 0 bases; bases outside gene matches: 3. This CDR3 comprises 15 residues. The variable domain in full, with the rest retrieved from reference TRBV19 and TRBJ2-1, is DGGITQSPKYLFRKEGQNVTLSCEQNLNHDAMYWYRQDPGQGLRLIYYSQIVNDFQKGDIAEGYSVSREKKESFPLTVTSAQKNPTAFYLCASSTGQSSYNEQFFGPGTRLTVL.

The chain links TRBV7-9 to TRBJ1-4; 10 nucleotides align to TRBD1. The CDR3 has 14 amino acids. The J segment lost 7 bases and the V segment lost 5 bases, leaving 4 bases of the junction unmatched. In germline, CDR1 is SEHNR, CDR2 FQNEAQ (reference sequence). The CDR3 nucleotides are TGTGCCAGCAGCCTCCGGACAGGGGGTGAAAAACTGTTTTTT. As protein: CASSLRTGGEKLFF.

This chain links TRBV7-9 with TRBJ1-2, with TRBD1 matching 7 bases. The V segment lost 6 bases and the J segment 3 bases; nucleotides outside the gene matches: 4. CDR3 length equals 13 residues. Germline V gives CDR1 SEHNR, CDR2 FQNEAQ (reference sequence). The CDR3 here is CASRKGTDYGYTF. CDR3 coding DNA: TGTGCCAGCAGAAAGGGGACAGACTATGGCTACACCTTC.

The rearrangement joins TRBV3-1 (or the pseudogene TRBV3-2) to TRBJ2-5, with D possibly TRBD2 on 6 matching bases. CDR1 LGHDT and CDR2 YNNKEL come from the germline V gene (reference sequence). Trimming took off 1 base at V and 5 bases at J, with 14 bases between the two ends. The CDR3 extends over 15 amino acids. CDR3 bases: TGTGCCAGCAGCCAAGGAGGGGCCCGGGGGGAGACCCAGTACTTC. Its translation: CASSQGGARGETQYF.

CDR3 in DNA: TGCGCCAGCAGCCAACTGACAGGGTTAGCCTACGAGCAGTACTTC. Protein product: CASSQLTGLAYEQYF. The chain couples TRBV4-1 to TRBJ2-7; TRBD1 agrees at 7 bases. Trimming took 2 bases from V and 2 from J; bases not matched to a gene: 6. CDR1 and CDR2 from the germline V gene are MGHRA and YSYEKL. There are 15 residues in the CDR3.

This chain connects TRBV5-6 to TRBJ2-2, with a tentative D call TRBD1 (6 bases). The CDR3 runs 16 residues. Germline CDR1 is SGHDT and CDR2 is YYEEEE. V lost 4 bases and J 7 bases, leaving 20 bases between the germline ends. The chain's CDR3 is CASSPLGQYPSGELFF. Written as DNA, the CDR3 is TGTGCCAGCAGCCCACTCGGACAGTACCCAAGCGGGGAGCTGTTTTTT.